This T cell receptor (beta chain) was sequenced in a study of blood T cell dynamics during melanoma immunotherapy. At the level of the study: Patients with metastatic melanoma got pembrolizumab or nivolumab-ipilimumab as first-line care.

The assay was immunoSEQ multiplex PCR, and TCRdb's table has in-frame clones only and misses some. Of 9,900 or so clones listed, 70% to 90% were seen once; the top ten hold around 6.8%. As for time point: pre-treatment baseline. No patient had earlier systemic cancer treatment, concurrent immunosuppressants, or another active cancer. This sequence was found in a human donor with melanoma. This specimen was blood, taken from a patient treated with checkpoint blockade.

In DNA, the CDR3 is TGCGCCAGCAGCCGGGGACTAGCGGGGAGTAGCTCCTACGAGCAGTACTTC. Protein sequence: CASSRGLAGSSSYEQYF. J is TRBJ2-7 and V is TRBV4-1, with 13 bases aligning to TRBD2. With V trimmed by 4 bases and J by 0 bases, 6 bases remained unmatched. This CDR3 spans 17 amino acids. Germline V lookup: CDR1 MGHRA, CDR2 YSYEKL.